The table lists the clone carrying this T cell receptor beta chain with many counts. Its matching antigen is unknown. With 1 base removed from V and 4 bases from J, the gap between germline ends came to 4 bases. The CDR3 runs 12 residues. CDR1 is SEHNR and CDR2 is FQNEAQ in the germline V gene (reference sequence). As part of library construction, unique molecular identifiers were attached to individual cDNA molecules. TCRdb analysed the 5' RACE reads with MiXCR anew, one entry per CDR3 protein. Among about 110,000 distinct CDR3 sequences listed, around 12% were seen once. The data belong to a study of early T cells in non-severe SARS-CoV-2 infection. Study-level information: Chains stayed unpaired after sequencing of bulk RNA from unsorted whole blood. The study, taken as a whole, reports: Missing private and CD4 specificities, VDJdb matching favored anti-spike CD8 responses.

This sequence joins TRBV7-9 and TRBJ1-1; no definite D call. The sample consisted of whole blood, taken at baseline. The TCR comes from an adult who was a healthcare worker with PCR-confirmed SARS-CoV-2 infection or an uninfected control (not recorded which). The CDR3 DNA sequence: TGTGCCAGCAGCTTAGGTGCCACTGAAGCTTTCTTT. Translated: CASSLGATEAFF.